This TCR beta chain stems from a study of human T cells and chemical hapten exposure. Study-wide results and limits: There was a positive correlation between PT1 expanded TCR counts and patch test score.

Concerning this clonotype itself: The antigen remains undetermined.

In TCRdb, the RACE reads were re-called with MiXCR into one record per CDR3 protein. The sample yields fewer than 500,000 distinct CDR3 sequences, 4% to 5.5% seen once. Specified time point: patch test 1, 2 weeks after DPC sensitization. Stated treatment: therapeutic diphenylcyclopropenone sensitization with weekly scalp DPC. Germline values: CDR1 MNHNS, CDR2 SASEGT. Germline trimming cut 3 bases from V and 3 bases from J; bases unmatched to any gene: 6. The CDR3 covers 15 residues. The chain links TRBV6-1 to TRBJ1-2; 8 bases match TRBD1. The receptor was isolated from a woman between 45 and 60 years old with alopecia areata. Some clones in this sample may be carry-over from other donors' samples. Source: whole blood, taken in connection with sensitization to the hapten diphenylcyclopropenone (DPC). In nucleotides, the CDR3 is TGTGCCAGCAGTGAGGGACAGGCCCTTTACTATGGCTACACCTTC. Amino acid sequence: CASSEGQALYYGYTF.